The 28 T cell receptor beta chains in this list originate from one sample, sequenced in a study of cytomegalovirus exposure and HLA in healthy donors. The PCR used 60 Vbeta and 13 Jbeta primers. Sequenced by immunoSEQ multiplex PCR; TCRdb stores in-frame clones only, minus some. The sample yields about 98,000 clones, 83% seen once. Sequenced input: PBMCs. Receptors originate from a man in his forties in good health and CMV-seronegative.

J is TRBJ1-1 and V is TRBV9; D is perhaps TRBD1 (5 bases). The CDR3 totals 13 residues. Trimming shortened V by 4 bases and J by 0 bases, and 7 bases separated the two germline ends. Germline values: CDR1 SGDLS, CDR2 YYNGEE. CDR3: CASSRGMNTEAFF. CDR3 coding DNA: TGTGCCAGCAGCAGGGGCATGAACACTGAAGCTTTCTTT.

This chain links TRBV9 with TRBJ1-1; maybe TRBD1 (6 bases). V dropped 0 bases and J dropped 0 bases, with 21 bases sitting between them. Germline V gene sequence: CDR1 SGDLS, CDR2 YYNGEE. The CDR3 runs to 19 residues. DNA for the CDR3: TGTGCCAGCAGCGTAGTGCCGGACAGTCCCTTAATGATGAACACTGAAGCTTTCTTT. This sequence encodes CASSVVPDSPLMMNTEAFF.

The chain joins TRBV27 to TRBJ1-4, with 9 positions matching TRBD1. The germline V gene has CDR1 MNHEY and CDR2 SMNVEV (reference sequence). This CDR3 spans 14 amino acids. V was pared by 6 bases and J by 7 bases, with 6 bases of the junction left unmatched. CDR3 sequence reads: CASRLQGAGEKLFF. CDR3 bases: TGTGCCAGCAGGCTACAGGGGGCGGGTGAAAAACTGTTTTTT.

The V and J genes are TRBV6-1 and TRBJ2-3; 7 bases line up with TRBD1. The CDR3 extends over 14 amino acids. With 3 bases clipped from V and 6 bases from J, the junction kept 6 bases outside the gene matches. Germline V lookup: CDR1 MNHNS, CDR2 SASEGT. The DNA of the CDR3 is TGTGCCAGCAGTGAGATGACAGGGTCCGATACGCAGTATTTT. It codes for CASSEMTGSDTQYF.

The chain combines TRBV30 with TRBJ2-1; 9 positions match TRBD1. CDR1 is GTSNPN and CDR2 is SVGIG in the germline V gene (reference sequence). V lost 3 bases, J lost 7 bases, and 4 bases stayed unmatched. This CDR3 is built from 13 residues. The CDR3 nucleotides are TGTGCCTGGAGCCACAGGGGGCCAAATGAGCAGTTCTTC. Its translation is CAWSHRGPNEQFF. Together with reference TRBV30 and TRBJ2-1, the CDR3 gives the full variable domain: SQTIHQWPATLVQPVGSPLSLECTVEGTSNPNLYWYRQAAGRGLQLLFYSVGIGQISSEVPQNLSASRPQDRQFILSSKKLLLSDSGFYLCAWSHRGPNEQFFGPGTRLTVL.

The chain uses TRBV14 and TRBJ2-7; possibly TRBD1 for D (6 bases). The CDR3 covers 15 residues. The germline V gene has CDR1 SGHDN and CDR2 FVKESK. V was cut by 3 bases and J by 1 base, with 13 bases left in between. The CDR3: CASSQVGQKSYEQYF. The CDR3 bases are TGTGCCAGCAGCCAGGTGGGACAAAAATCCTACGAGCAGTACTTC.

The genes are TRBV19 and TRBJ1-5; D unresolved. Germline V gene lookup returns CDR1 LNHDA and CDR2 SQIVND (reference sequence). This CDR3 has 13 residues. V shed 2 bases and J shed 9 bases, with 11 bases lying between them. CDR3 protein: CASSIPSGPPQHF. The CDR3 bases are TGTGCCAGTAGTATACCCTCTGGGCCGCCCCAGCATTTT. Together with reference TRBV19 and TRBJ1-5, the CDR3 gives the full variable domain: DGGITQSPKYLFRKEGQNVTLSCEQNLNHDAMYWYRQDPGQGLRLIYYSQIVNDFQKGDIAEGYSVSREKKESFPLTVTSAQKNPTAFYLCASSIPSGPPQHFGDGTRLSIL.

This sequence joins TRBV5-8 and TRBJ1-5; no clear D gene. The CDR3 runs to 17 residues. Trimming shortened V by 4 bases and J by 1 base, and 18 bases separated the two germline ends. CDR1 SGHTS and CDR2 YDEGEE come from the germline V gene. The CDR3 loop reads CASSVYGSRMSNQPQHF. DNA for the CDR3: TGTGCCAGCAGCGTGTACGGGTCGAGAATGAGCAATCAGCCCCAGCATTTT.

The chain combines TRBV4-1 with TRBJ1-1; no clear D. Trimming cost V 0 bases and J 7 bases, with 12 bases left between them. The CDR3 loop spans 14 amino acids. Germline V gene data show CDR1 as MGHRA and CDR2 as YSYEKL. The CDR3 here is CASSQEARPFEAFF. CDR3 DNA: TGCGCCAGCAGCCAAGAGGCGCGGCCGTTTGAAGCTTTCTTT.

This clone was observed a single time. This rearrangement joins TRBV5-4 to TRBJ1-5, with TRBD1 as a possible D gene (6 bases). V shed 5 bases and J shed 3 bases, with 15 bases lying between them. The CDR3 sequence is 15 residues long. The germline gives CDR1 SGHNT, CDR2 YYREEE (reference sequence). The CDR3 nucleotides read TGTGCCAGCAGTATGGGGGGGCAGAACAATCAGCCCCAGCATTTT. Its protein product is CASSMGGQNNQPQHF. The full variable domain, with the rest looked up from reference TRBV5-4 and TRBJ1-5, is ETGVTQSPTHLIKTRGQQVTLRCSSQSGHNTVSWYQQALGQGPQFIFQYYREEENGRGNFPPRFSGLQFPNYSSELNVNALELDDSALYLCASSMGGQNNQPQHFGDGTRLSIL.

The table lists this clone with a count of one. This chain joins TRBV29-1 and TRBJ2-5, with a weak D call TRBD2 (5 bases). Germline CDR1 and CDR2: SQVTM and ANQGSEA. The CDR3 has 13 residues. Trimming removed 2 bases at V and 1 base at J, with 8 bases between. The CDR3 reads CSVERLTQETQYF. The CDR3 DNA is TGCAGCGTTGAACGACTAACCCAAGAGACCCAGTACTTC.

The chain couples TRBV7-2 to TRBJ1-6; 7 bases map to TRBD1. V lost 6 bases, J lost 0 bases, and 11 bases stayed unmatched. Germline lookup yields CDR1 SGHTA and CDR2 FQGNSA. The CDR3 totals 18 residues. This chain's CDR3 is CASRGRQGYSSYNSPLHF. In DNA, the CDR3 is TGTGCCAGCAGGGGTAGACAGGGATACAGCTCCTATAATTCACCCCTCCACTTT.

A note on this clone: The junction shows a germline mismatch at one end, possibly a read error. The V and J genes are TRBV11-3 and TRBJ2-1; 8 bases match TRBD2. Germline CDR1 and CDR2: SGHNT and YENEEA. The CDR3 runs to 17 residues. CDR3 nucleotides: TGTGTCAGCAGCTTAGGGGGGCTGACCCGGGCGGGGGGTGAGCAGTTCTTC. Encoded protein: CVSSLGGLTRAGGEQFF.

CDR3 nucleotides: TGTGCCAGCAGCCGACAGGGACCTTACAATGAGCAGTTCTTC. It translates to CASSRQGPYNEQFF. The rearrangement joins TRBV6-6 to TRBJ2-1, with 7 positions matching TRBD1. The CDR3 is 14 residues long. Unmatched junction bases numbered 6, after V lost 6 bases and J lost 4 bases. Germline CDR1 reads MNHNY; CDR2 reads SVGAGI (reference sequence).

J is TRBJ2-3 and V is TRBV6-1; D is undetermined. Germline V gene lookup returns CDR1 MNHNS and CDR2 SASEGT. The germline V and J ends were trimmed by 1 base and 7 bases, with 9 bases remaining between them. The CDR3 runs to 13 residues. The CDR3 DNA sequence: TGTGCCAGCAGTGAAGGCACTACCAATACGCAGTATTTT. This gives the protein CASSEGTTNTQYF.

The chain links TRBV5-6 to TRBJ2-7; 7 positions match TRBD1. The CDR3 extends over 15 amino acids. Germline lookup yields CDR1 SGHDT and CDR2 YYEEEE. With 6 bases clipped from V and 2 bases from J, the junction kept 11 bases outside the gene matches. CDR3 nucleotides: TGTGCCAGCAAACACTACAGGGGCTTACCCTACGAGCAGTACTTC. Translation gives CASKHYRGLPYEQYF. The full variable domain, completed using reference TRBV5-6 and TRBJ2-7, is DAGVTQSPTHLIKTRGQQVTLRCSPKSGHDTVSWYQQALGQGPQFIFQYYEEEERQRGNFPDRFSGHQFPNYSSELNVNALLLGDSALYLCASKHYRGLPYEQYFGPGTRLTVT.

This chain joins TRBV5-1 and TRBJ2-7; TRBD1 agrees at 10 bases. Germline V gene sequence: CDR1 SGHRS, CDR2 YFSETQ. Trimming at V came to 4 bases and at J to 2 bases, leaving 6 bases not matched to a gene. CDR3 length equals 15 residues. The CDR3 coding sequence is TGCGCCAGCAGCCGCACCGGGACAGGGGCCTACGAGCAGTACTTC. Protein product: CASSRTGTGAYEQYF. Together with reference TRBV5-1 and TRBJ2-7, the CDR3 gives the full variable domain: KAGVTQTPRYLIKTRGQQVTLSCSPISGHRSVSWYQQTPGQGLQFLFEYFSETQRNKGNFPGRFSGRQFSNSRSEMNVSTLELGDSALYLCASSRTGTGAYEQYFGPGTRLTVT.

This CDR3 is CASSGRQSYEQYF. The CDR3, as DNA: TGTGCCAGCAGCGGCAGACAGTCCTACGAGCAGTACTTC. The chain joins TRBV11-2 to TRBJ2-7; TRBD1 is a possible D gene (5 bases). From germline, CDR1 is SGHAT and CDR2 FQNNGV. CDR3 size: 13 residues. Trimming cost V 5 bases and J 1 base, with 9 bases left between them. Drawing the rest from reference TRBV11-2 and TRBJ2-7, the complete variable domain is EAGVAQSPRYKIIEKRQSVAFWCNPISGHATLYWYQQILGQGPKLLIQFQNNGVVDDSQLPKDRFSAERLKGVDSTLKIQPAKLEDSAVYLCASSGRQSYEQYFGPGTRLTVT.

This clone was detected only once. The rearrangement links TRBV5-1 to TRBJ2-5; possibly TRBD1 for D (6 bases). CDR1 and CDR2 from the germline V gene are SGHRS and YFSETQ. CDR3 length: 16 amino acids. Trimming took off 0 bases at V and 7 bases at J, with 19 bases between the two ends. The CDR3 reads CASSLAMDSPPGTQYF. In DNA form, the CDR3 reads TGCGCCAGCAGCTTGGCCATGGACAGTCCCCCTGGGACCCAGTACTTC.

This chain's CDR3 is CASSSPTASGGAGETQYF. CDR3 coding DNA: TGTGCCAGCAGCTCCCCTACGGCTAGCGGGGGGGCTGGTGAGACCCAGTACTTC. V gene TRBV11-2 combines with J gene TRBJ2-5; TRBD2 agrees at 12 bases. V lost 4 bases to trimming and J lost 5 bases; unmatched junction nucleotides: 14. Germline V lookup: CDR1 SGHAT, CDR2 FQNNGV. This CDR3 contains 18 residues. Complete variable domain (other parts from reference TRBV11-2 and TRBJ2-5): EAGVAQSPRYKIIEKRQSVAFWCNPISGHATLYWYQQILGQGPKLLIQFQNNGVVDDSQLPKDRFSAERLKGVDSTLKIQPAKLEDSAVYLCASSSPTASGGAGETQYFGPGTRLLVL.

The J gene is TRBJ1-2, the V gene TRBV29-1; D remains unclear. V lost 3 bases and J 5 bases, leaving 19 bases between the germline ends. Germline V CDR1 and CDR2: SQVTM, ANQGSEA. CDR3 length equals 15 residues. CDR3 nucleotide sequence: TGCAGCGTTGAGGTGGGGAGGACGGGAGATTATGGCTACACCTTC. The encoded protein is CSVEVGRTGDYGYTF.

V usage is TRBV6-4 and J usage is TRBJ2-2; 15 bases map to TRBD2. V trimming: 1 base; J trimming: 4 bases; junction bases outside the gene matches: 1. Germline assignment: CDR1 MRHNA and CDR2 SNTAGT. This CDR3 is built from 17 residues. CDR3 nucleotide sequence: TGTGCCAGCAGTGACTTGGGACTAGCGGGGGGCACCGGGGAGCTGTTTTTT. It encodes CASSDLGLAGGTGELFF.

The chain has TRBV19 and TRBJ1-2; D may be TRBD1 (5 bases). Germline CDR1 reads LNHDA; CDR2 reads SQIVND (reference sequence). The ends were cut back, 6 bases at V and 1 base at J, with 15 bases in the middle. The CDR3 loop spans 15 amino acids. CDR3 DNA: TGTGCCAGTAGCGCCCCTCAGGGATTTAACTATGGCTACACCTTC. It specifies CASSAPQGFNYGYTF.

This clone appeared once. The chain couples TRBV5-6 to TRBJ1-5, with 7 bases lining up with TRBD1. CDR3 length: 15 residues. Trimming at V came to 2 bases and at J to 3 bases, leaving 5 bases not matched to a gene. Germline CDR1 SGHDT, CDR2 YYEEEE. CDR3 nucleotide sequence: TGTGCCAGCAGCTTAGGACAGGCGTTCAATCAGCCCCAGCATTTT. It encodes CASSLGQAFNQPQHF. Based on the CDR3 plus reference TRBV5-6 and TRBJ1-5, the full variable domain is DAGVTQSPTHLIKTRGQQVTLRCSPKSGHDTVSWYQQALGQGPQFIFQYYEEEERQRGNFPDRFSGHQFPNYSSELNVNALLLGDSALYLCASSLGQAFNQPQHFGDGTRLSIL.

The V and J genes are TRBV7-3 and TRBJ1-1; D uncertain. Between the trimmed V and J ends, which lost 2 bases and 6 bases, there was a span of 4 bases. The CDR3 covers 11 residues. Germline V gene data show CDR1 as SGHTA and CDR2 as FQGTGA. As DNA, the CDR3 is TGTGCCAGCAGCTTAGAGGCTGAAGCTTTCTTT. It specifies CASSLEAEAFF. The entire variable domain, with the rest obtained from reference TRBV7-3 and TRBJ1-1, is as follows: GAGVSQTPSNKVTEKGKYVELRCDPISGHTALYWYRQSLGQGPEFLIYFQGTGAADDSGLPNDRFFAVRPEGSVSTLKIQRTERGDSAVYLCASSLEAEAFFGQGTRLTVV.

In its sample, this clone was seen once. V usage is TRBV7-8 and J usage is TRBJ1-4, with TRBD1 identical over 8 bases. The CDR3 runs to 14 residues. The J segment lost 7 bases and the V segment lost 5 bases, leaving 6 bases of the junction unmatched. Germline V gene data show CDR1 as SGHVS and CDR2 as FQNEAQ. CDR3 protein: CASSRRDRSEKLFF. The CDR3 DNA sequence: TGTGCCAGCAGCCGACGGGACAGGAGTGAAAAACTGTTTTTT.

The chain recombines TRBV4-2 with TRBJ2-7, with 9 bases identical to TRBD2. This CDR3 comprises 14 residues. Germline lookup yields CDR1 LGHNA and CDR2 YNFKEQ. Trimming removed 4 bases from V and 6 bases from J; junction bases left unmatched: 7. The CDR3 region is CASSPLAGPLEQYF. The CDR3 DNA follows: TGTGCCAGCAGCCCACTAGCGGGCCCTCTCGAGCAGTACTTC.

The V call is TRBV27, the J call TRBJ1-2, with D maybe TRBD1 (6 bases). Germline V gene sequence: CDR1 MNHEY, CDR2 SMNVEV (reference sequence). V lost 4 bases and J 7 bases, leaving 13 bases between the germline ends. The CDR3 length is 13 residues. CDR3 nucleotides: TGTGCCAGCAGTTCAACAGGGCTAGGTGGCTACACCTTC. This gives the protein CASSSTGLGGYTF.